This T cell receptor beta chain is from a study of shared clonotypes between healthy human individuals. Whole-study findings and limits: Shared clonotypes across all four donors exceeded non-shared ones in generation probability. Rarefaction showed that sequencing of sorted subsets was incomplete (despite large depth). Estimated richness was generally greater in naive than memory subsets.

Healthy and HIV-negative, the adult donors had no recent acute infections or vaccinations. The table lists this clone with a count of one. The antigen is not known. In germline, CDR1 is DFQATT, CDR2 SNEGSKA (reference sequence). The CDR3 is 10 amino acids. V shed 8 bases and J shed 8 bases, with 10 bases lying between them. Only in-frame clones appear in the TCRdb table, and some are missing; sequencing was by immunoSEQ multiplex PCR. There are over a million clones in the sample; around 95% occur only once, and roughly 1.2% lies in the top ten. This TCR was sampled from a man aged 25 to 45 in good health. The rearrangement uses TRBV20-1 and TRBJ2-1; D remains unclear. Sequencing was done on a sample of naive CD4+ T cells sorted from blood. Sample subset: CD45RA+ positively selected. The CDR3: CSPLGYEQFF. The CDR3, as DNA: TGCAGTCCCTTGGGGTATGAGCAGTTCTTC.